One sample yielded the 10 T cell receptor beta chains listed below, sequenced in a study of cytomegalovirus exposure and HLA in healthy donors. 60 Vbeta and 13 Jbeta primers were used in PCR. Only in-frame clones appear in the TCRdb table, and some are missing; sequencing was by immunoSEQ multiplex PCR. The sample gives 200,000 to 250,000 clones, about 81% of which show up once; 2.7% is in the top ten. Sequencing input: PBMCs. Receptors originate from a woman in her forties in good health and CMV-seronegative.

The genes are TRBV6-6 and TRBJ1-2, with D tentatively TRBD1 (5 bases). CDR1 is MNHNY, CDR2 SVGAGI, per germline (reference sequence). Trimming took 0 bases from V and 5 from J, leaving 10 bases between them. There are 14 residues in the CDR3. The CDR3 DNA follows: TGTGCCAGCAGTTACTCCCGCAGGGCTTATGGCTACACCTTC. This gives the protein CASSYSRRAYGYTF.

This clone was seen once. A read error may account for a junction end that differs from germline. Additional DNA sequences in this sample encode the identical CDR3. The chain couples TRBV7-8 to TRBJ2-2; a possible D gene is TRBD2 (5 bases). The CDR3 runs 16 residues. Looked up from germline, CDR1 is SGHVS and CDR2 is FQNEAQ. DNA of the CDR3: TGCGCCAGCAGTTGGACTTGGCCACCGAACACCGGGGAGCTGTTTTTT. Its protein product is CASSWTWPPNTGELFF. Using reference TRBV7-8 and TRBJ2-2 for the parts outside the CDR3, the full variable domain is GAGVSQSPRYKVAKRGQDVALRCDPISGHVSLFWYQQALGQGPEFLTYFQNEAQLDKSGLPSDRFFAERPEGSVSTLKIQRTQQEDSAVYLCASSWTWPPNTGELFFGEGSRLTVL.

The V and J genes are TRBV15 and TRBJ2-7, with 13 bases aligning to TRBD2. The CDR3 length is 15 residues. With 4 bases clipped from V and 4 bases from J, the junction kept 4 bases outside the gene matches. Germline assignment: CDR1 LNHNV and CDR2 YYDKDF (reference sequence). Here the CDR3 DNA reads TGTGCCACCAGCAACGGGACTAGCGGGAAGTACGAGCAGTACTTC. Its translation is CATSNGTSGKYEQYF.

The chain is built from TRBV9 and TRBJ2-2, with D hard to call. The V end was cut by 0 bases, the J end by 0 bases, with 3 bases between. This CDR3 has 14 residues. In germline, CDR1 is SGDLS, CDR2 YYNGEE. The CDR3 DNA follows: TGTGCCAGCAGCGTAGGTACGAACACCGGGGAGCTGTTTTTT. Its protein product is CASSVGTNTGELFF.

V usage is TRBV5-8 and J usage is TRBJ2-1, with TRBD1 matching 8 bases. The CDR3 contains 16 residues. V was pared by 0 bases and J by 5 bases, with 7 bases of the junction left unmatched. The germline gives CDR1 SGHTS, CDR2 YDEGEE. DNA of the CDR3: TGTGCCAGCAGCTTGGTTCGGACAGGGATAGACAATGAGCAGTTCTTC. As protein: CASSLVRTGIDNEQFF.

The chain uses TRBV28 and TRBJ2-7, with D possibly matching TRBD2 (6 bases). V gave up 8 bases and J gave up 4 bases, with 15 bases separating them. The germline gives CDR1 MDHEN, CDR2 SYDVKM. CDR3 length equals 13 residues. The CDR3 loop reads CASGGLLLYEQYF. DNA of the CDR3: TGTGCCAGCGGGGGACTGCTCCTTTACGAGCAGTACTTC.

CDR3 DNA: TGTGCCAGCAGCACTAAGAACAGGGGGGGAGAGCAGTTCTTC. Protein sequence: CASSTKNRGGEQFF. The chain links TRBV5-8 to TRBJ2-1, with D possibly TRBD1 on 8 matching bases. V was cut by 4 bases and J by 10 bases, with 18 bases left in between. The CDR3 spans 14 residues. Germline CDR1 is SGHTS and CDR2 is YDEGEE.

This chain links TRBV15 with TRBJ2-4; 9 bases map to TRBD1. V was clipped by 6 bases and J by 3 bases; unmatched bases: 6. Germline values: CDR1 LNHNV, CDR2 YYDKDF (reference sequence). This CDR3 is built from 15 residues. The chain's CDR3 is CATRIDRGNKNIQYF. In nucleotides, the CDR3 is TGTGCCACCAGGATAGACAGGGGGAACAAAAACATTCAGTACTTC.

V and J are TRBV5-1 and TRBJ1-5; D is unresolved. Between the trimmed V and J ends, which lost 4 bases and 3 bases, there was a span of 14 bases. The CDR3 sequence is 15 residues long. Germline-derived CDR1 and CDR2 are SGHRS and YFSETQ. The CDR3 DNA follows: TGCGCCAGCAGCAAAGAGGGCAGCGCCAATCAGCCCCAGCATTTT. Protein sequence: CASSKEGSANQPQHF.

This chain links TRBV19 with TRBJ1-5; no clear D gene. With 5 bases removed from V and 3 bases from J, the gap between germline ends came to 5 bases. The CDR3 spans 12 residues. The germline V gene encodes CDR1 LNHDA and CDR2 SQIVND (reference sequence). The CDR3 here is CASSYYNQPQHF. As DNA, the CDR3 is TGTGCCAGTAGTTATTACAATCAGCCCCAGCATTTT.